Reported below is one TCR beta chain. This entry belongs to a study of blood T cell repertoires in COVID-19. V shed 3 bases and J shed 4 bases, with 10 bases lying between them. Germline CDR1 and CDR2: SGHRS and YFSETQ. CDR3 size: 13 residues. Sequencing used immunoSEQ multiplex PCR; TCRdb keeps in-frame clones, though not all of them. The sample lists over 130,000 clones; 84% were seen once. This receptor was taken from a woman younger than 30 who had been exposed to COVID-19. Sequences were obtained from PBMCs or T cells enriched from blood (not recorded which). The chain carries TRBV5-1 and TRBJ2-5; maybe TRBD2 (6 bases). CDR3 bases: TGCGCCAGCAGCTGGGGGGTCGGAGAGACCCAGTACTTC. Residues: CASSWGVGETQYF.